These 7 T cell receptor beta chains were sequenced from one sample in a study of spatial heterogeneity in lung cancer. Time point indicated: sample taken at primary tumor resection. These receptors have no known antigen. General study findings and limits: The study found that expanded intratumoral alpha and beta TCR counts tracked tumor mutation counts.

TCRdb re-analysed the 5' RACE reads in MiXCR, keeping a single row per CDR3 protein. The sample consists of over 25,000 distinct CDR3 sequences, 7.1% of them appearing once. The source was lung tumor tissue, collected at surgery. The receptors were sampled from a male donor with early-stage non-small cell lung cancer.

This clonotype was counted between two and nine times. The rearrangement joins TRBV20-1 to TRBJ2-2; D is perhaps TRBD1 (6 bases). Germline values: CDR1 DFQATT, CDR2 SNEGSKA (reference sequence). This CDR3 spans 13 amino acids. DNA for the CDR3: TGCGCCGAGTCAGGGGTGGGCACCGGGGAGCTGTTTTTT. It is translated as CAESGVGTGELFF.

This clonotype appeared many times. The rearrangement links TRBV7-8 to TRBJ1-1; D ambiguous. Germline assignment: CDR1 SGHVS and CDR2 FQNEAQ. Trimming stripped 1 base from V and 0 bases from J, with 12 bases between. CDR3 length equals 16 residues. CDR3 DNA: TGTGCCAGCAGCTTAGTCATAACGACTCTGAACACTGAAGCTTTCTTT. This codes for CASSLVITTLNTEAFF.

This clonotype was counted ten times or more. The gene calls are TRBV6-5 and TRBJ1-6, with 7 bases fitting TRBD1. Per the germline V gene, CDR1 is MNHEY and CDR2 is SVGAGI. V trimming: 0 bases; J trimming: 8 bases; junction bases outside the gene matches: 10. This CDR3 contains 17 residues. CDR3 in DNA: TGTGCCAGCAGTTACTCGTTAGGGGGCAATTGGTATTCACCCCTCCACTTT. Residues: CASSYSLGGNWYSPLHF.

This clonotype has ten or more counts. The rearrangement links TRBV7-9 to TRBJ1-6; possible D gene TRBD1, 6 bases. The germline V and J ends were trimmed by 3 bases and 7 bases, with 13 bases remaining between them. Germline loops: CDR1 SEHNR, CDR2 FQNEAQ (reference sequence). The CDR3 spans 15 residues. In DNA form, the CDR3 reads TGTGCCAGCAGCTTGTCAGGGGTTCGGAATTCACCCCTCCACTTT. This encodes CASSLSGVRNSPLHF.

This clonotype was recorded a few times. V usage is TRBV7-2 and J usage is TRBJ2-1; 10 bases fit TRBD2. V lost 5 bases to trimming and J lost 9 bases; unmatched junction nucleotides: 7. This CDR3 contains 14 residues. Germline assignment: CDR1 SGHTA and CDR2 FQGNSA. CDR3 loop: CASSLLAGEIEQFF. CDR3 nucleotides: TGTGCCAGCAGCCTCCTAGCGGGGGAGATTGAGCAGTTCTTC.

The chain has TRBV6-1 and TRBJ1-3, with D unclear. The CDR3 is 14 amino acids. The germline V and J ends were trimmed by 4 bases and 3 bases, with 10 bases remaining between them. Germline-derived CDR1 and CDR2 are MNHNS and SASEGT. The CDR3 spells CASSVKRGGNTIYF. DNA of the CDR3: TGTGCCAGCAGTGTAAAGCGAGGTGGAAACACCATATATTTT.

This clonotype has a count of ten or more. The CDR3 here is CASSLVDSGTGDHEQFF. The CDR3 DNA sequence: TGTGCCAGCAGCTTAGTGGATTCCGGGACAGGGGATCATGAGCAGTTCTTC. The chain couples TRBV7-2 to TRBJ2-1; 10 bases are a match to TRBD1. The germline gives CDR1 SGHTA, CDR2 FQGNSA. Trimming took 1 base from V and 8 from J; bases not matched to a gene: 11. The CDR3 loop spans 17 amino acids.